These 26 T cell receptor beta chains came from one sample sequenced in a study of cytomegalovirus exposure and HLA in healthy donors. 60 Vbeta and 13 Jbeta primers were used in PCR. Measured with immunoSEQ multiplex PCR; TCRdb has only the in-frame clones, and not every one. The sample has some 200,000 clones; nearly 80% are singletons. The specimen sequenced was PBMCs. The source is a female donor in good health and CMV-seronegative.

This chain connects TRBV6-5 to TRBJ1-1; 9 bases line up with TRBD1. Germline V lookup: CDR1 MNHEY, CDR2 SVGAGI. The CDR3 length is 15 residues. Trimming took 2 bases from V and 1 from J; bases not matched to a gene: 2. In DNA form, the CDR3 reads TGTGCCAGCAGTTACGGACAGGGGAGGAACACTGAAGCTTTCTTT. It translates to CASSYGQGRNTEAFF.

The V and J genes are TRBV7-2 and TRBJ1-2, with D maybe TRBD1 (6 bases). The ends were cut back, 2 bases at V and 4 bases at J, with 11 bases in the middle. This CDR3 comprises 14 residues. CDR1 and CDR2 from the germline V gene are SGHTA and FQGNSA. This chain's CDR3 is CASSLPDRPYGYTF. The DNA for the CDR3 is TGTGCCAGCAGCTTACCAGACAGGCCCTATGGCTACACCTTC.

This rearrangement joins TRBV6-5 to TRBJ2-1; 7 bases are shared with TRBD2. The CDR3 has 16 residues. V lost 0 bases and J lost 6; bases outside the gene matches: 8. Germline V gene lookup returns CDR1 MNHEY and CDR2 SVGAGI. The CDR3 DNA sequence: TGTGCCAGCAGTTACTCCCGGACTAGGAACTCCAATGAGCAGTTCTTC. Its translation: CASSYSRTRNSNEQFF.

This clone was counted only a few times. The CDR3 bases are TGTGCCAGCAGTATCGGACAGGGGGGCTACGAGCAGTACTTC. Its protein is CASSIGQGGYEQYF. The V call is TRBV5-4, the J call TRBJ2-7, with 10 bases identical to TRBD1. V was clipped by 5 bases and J by 3 bases; unmatched bases: 5. Germline V CDR1 and CDR2: SGHNT, YYREEE (reference sequence). This CDR3 is 14 amino acids long.

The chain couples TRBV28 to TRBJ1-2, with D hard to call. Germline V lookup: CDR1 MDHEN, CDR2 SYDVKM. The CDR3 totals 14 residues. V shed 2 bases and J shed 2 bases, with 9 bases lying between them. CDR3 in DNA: TGTGCCAGCAGTTTAATCCAGGAAAACTATGGCTACACCTTC. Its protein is CASSLIQENYGYTF.

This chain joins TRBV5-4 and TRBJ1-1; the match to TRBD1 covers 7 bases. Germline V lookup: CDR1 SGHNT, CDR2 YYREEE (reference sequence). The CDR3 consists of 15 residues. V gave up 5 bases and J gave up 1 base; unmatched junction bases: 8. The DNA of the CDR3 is TGTGCCAGCAGACGTACAGGGGTGGGGAACACTGAAGCTTTCTTT. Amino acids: CASRRTGVGNTEAFF.

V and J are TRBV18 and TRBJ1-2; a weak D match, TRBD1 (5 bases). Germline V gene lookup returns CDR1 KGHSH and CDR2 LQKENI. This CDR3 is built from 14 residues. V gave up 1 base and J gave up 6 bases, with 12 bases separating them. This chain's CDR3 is CASSPLGQDNGYTF. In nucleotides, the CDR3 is TGTGCCAGCTCACCACTTGGCCAGGACAATGGCTACACCTTC.

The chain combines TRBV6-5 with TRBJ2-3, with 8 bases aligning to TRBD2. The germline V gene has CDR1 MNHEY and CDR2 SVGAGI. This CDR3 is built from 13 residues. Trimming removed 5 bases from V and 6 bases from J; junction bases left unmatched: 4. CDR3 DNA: TGTGCCAGCAGTCCGGGGGGGCCTGATACGCAGTATTTT. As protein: CASSPGGPDTQYF.

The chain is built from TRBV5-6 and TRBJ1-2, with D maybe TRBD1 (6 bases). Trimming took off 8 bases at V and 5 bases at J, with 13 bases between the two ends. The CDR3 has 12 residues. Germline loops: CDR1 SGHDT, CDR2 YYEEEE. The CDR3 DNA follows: TGTGCCAGAAGACAGGCCATATATGGCTACACCTTC. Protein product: CARRQAIYGYTF.

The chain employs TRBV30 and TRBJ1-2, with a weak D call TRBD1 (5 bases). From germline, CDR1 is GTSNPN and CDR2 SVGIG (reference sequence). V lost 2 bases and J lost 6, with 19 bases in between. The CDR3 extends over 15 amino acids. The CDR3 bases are TGTGCCTGGAGTCCCATCCCCCAGGGATTCGATGGCTACACCTTC. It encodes CAWSPIPQGFDGYTF.

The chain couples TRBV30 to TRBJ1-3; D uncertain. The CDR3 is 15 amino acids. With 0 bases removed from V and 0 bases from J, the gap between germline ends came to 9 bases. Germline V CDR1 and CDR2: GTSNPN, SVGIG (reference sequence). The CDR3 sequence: CAWSVGRSSGNTIYF. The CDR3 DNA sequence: TGTGCCTGGAGTGTAGGAAGGAGCTCTGGAAACACCATATATTTT.

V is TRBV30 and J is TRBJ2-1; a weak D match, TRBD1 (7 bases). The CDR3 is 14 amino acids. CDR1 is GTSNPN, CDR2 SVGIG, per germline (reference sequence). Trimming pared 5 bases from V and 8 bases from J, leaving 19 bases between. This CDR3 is CAWATSRGADEQFF. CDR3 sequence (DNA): TGTGCCTGGGCTACTAGCAGGGGGGCCGATGAGCAGTTCTTC.

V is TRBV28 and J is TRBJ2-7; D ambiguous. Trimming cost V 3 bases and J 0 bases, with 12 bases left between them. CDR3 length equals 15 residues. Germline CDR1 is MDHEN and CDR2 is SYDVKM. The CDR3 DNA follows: TGTGCCAGCAGTTTCTCCCCAGGTCGCTCCTACGAGCAGTACTTC. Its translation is CASSFSPGRSYEQYF.

CDR3 amino acids: CASSQDLNTEAFF. The CDR3 nucleotides are TGTGCCAGCTCTCAGGACTTGAACACTGAAGCTTTCTTT. The chain recombines TRBV18 with TRBJ1-1; D unresolved. V lost 6 bases and J lost 0, with 8 bases in between. The CDR3 spans 13 residues. Germline V gives CDR1 KGHSH, CDR2 LQKENI.

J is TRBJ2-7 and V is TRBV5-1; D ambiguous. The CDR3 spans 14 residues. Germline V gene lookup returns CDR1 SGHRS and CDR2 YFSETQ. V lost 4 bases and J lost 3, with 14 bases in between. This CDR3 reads CASSRVGSSYEQYF. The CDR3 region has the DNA TGCGCCAGCAGCCGCGTGGGCAGTAGCTACGAGCAGTACTTC.

Written as DNA, the CDR3 is TGTGCCTGGAGGAAAGGAGGTTTAGGCTCCTACGAGCAGTACTTC. Protein product: CAWRKGGLGSYEQYF. The chain carries TRBV30 and TRBJ2-7; weak D call: TRBD2 (5 bases). Per the germline V gene, CDR1 is GTSNPN and CDR2 is SVGIG (reference sequence). Between the trimmed V and J ends, which lost 3 bases and 0 bases, there was a span of 15 bases. CDR3 length equals 15 residues. Combining the CDR3 with reference TRBV30 and TRBJ2-7 gives the whole variable domain SQTIHQWPATLVQPVGSPLSLECTVEGTSNPNLYWYRQAAGRGLQLLFYSVGIGQISSEVPQNLSASRPQDRQFILSSKKLLLSDSGFYLCAWRKGGLGSYEQYFGPGTRLTVT.

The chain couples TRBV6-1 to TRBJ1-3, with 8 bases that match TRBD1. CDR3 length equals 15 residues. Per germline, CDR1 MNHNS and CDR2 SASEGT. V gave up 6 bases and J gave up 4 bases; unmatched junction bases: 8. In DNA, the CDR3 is TGTGCCAGCAGCCCCCCGGACAGGGACGGAAACACCATATATTTT. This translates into CASSPPDRDGNTIYF.

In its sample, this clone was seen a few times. This CDR3 reads CASSDGRGVALSGNTIYF. The CDR3 DNA reads TGTGCCAGCAGTGACGGGAGGGGGGTCGCCCTTTCTGGAAACACCATATATTTT. V usage is TRBV2 and J usage is TRBJ1-3, with D maybe TRBD1 (6 bases). V dropped 3 bases and J dropped 1 base, with 19 bases sitting between them. Germline-derived CDR1 and CDR2 are SNHLY and FYNNEI. The CDR3 consists of 18 residues.

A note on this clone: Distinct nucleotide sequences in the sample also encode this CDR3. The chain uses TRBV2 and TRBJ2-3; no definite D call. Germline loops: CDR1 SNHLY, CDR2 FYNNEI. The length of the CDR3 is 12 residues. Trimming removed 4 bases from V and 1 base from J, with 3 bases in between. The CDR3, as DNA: TGTGCCAGCAGTGGAGGCACAGATACGCAGTATTTT. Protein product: CASSGGTDTQYF.

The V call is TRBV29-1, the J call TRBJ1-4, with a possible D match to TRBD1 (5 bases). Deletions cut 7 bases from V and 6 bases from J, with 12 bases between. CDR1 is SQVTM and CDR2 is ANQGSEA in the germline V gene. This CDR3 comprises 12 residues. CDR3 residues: CSALGGDEKLFF. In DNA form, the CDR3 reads TGCAGCGCCCTGGGGGGTGATGAAAAACTGTTTTTT.

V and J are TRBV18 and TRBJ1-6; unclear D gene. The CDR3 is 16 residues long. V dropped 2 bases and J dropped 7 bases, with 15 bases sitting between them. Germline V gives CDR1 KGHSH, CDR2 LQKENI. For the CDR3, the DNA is TGTGCCAGCTCACCAGCCTCCTTGGGCCTAAATTCACCCCTCCACTTT. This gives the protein CASSPASLGLNSPLHF.

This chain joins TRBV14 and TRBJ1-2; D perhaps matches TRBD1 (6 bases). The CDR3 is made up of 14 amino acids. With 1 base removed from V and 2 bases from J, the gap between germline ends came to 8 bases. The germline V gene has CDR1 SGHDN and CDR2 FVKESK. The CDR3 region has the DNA TGTGCCAGCAGCCAAGCCGGACAGAACTATGGCTACACCTTC. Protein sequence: CASSQAGQNYGYTF.

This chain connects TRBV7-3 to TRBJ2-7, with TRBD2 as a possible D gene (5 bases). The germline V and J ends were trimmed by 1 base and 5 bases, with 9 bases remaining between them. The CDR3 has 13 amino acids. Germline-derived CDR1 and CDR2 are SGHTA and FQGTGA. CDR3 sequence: CASSLRGGHEQYF. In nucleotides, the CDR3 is TGTGCCAGCAGCTTAAGAGGAGGCCACGAGCAGTACTTC.

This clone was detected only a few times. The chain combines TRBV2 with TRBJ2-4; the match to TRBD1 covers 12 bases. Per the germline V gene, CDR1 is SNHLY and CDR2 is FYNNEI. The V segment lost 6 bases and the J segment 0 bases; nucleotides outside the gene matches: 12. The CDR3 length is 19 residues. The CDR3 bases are TGTGCCAGCAGAAAGGGACCGGGACAGGGGGCTGGAGCCAAAAACATTCAGTACTTC. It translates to CASRKGPGQGAGAKNIQYF.

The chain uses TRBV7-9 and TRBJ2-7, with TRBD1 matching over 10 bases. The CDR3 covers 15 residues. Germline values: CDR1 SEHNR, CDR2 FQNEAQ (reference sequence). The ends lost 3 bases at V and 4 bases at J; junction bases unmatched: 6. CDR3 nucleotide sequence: TGTGCCAGCAGCTTTGCGGGACAGGGGCTTTACGAGCAGTACTTC. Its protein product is CASSFAGQGLYEQYF.

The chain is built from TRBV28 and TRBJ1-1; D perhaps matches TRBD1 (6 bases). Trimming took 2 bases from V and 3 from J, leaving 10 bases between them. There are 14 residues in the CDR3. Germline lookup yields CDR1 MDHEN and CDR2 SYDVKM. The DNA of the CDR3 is TGTGCCAGCAGTTTAAATAGGGGGTACACTGAAGCTTTCTTT. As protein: CASSLNRGYTEAFF.